This entry concerns a single T cell receptor (beta chain). The data are from a study of cytomegalovirus exposure and HLA in healthy donors. Germline lookup yields CDR1 KGHSH and CDR2 LQKENI. The V end lost 2 bases, the J end lost 5 bases, and 12 bases lay between the germline ends. This CDR3 has 14 residues. Generated by immunoSEQ multiplex PCR, the TCRdb table keeps only in-frame clones and is missing some. The profile shows some 200,000 clones, 85% to 95% of them singletons. The chain is built from TRBV18 and TRBJ1-1, with D unclear. The material sequenced was PBMCs. This receptor was obtained from a woman aged 18-35 years in good health and CMV-seronegative. CDR3 residues: CASSPSVAGTEAFF. The CDR3 DNA is TGTGCCAGCTCACCAAGCGTCGCGGGTACTGAAGCTTTCTTT.